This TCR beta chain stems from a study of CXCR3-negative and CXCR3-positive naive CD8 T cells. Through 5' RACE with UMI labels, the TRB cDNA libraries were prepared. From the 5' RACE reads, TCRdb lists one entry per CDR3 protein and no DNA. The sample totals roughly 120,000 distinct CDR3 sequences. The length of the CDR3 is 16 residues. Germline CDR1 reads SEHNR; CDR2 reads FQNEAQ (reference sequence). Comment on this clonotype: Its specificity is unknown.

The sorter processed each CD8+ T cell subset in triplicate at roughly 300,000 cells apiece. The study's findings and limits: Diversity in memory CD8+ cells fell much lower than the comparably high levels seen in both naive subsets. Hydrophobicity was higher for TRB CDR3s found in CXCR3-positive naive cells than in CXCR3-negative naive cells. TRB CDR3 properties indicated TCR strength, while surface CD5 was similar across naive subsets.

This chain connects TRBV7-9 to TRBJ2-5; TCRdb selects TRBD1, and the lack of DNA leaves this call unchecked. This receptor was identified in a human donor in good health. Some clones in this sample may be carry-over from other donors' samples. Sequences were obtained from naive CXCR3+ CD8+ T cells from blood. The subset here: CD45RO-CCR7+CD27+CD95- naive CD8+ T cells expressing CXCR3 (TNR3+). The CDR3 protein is CASSLAPSTGRETQYF.